Shown below are 7 T cell receptor beta chains from a single sample sequenced in a study of CD8 T cells in Susac syndrome. The RNA, about 0.45 to 1 ug, was put through reverse transcription using random hexamers. TCRdb processed the immunoSEQ multiplex PCR reads anew with MiXCR; each CDR3 protein has one entry. The profile shows roughly 190,000 distinct CDR3 sequences, approximately 95% of them singletons. The sequencing sample was made of CD8+ T cells from PBMCs. Every receptor here comes from a human donor with Susac syndrome.

This chain uses TRBV20-1 with TRBJ1-5, with TRBD1 identical over 11 bases. V shed 6 bases and J 6 bases; nucleotides not matched to a gene: 7. The length of the CDR3 is 14 residues. Germline CDR1 and CDR2: DFQATT and SNEGSKA (reference sequence). CDR3 region: CSATGTGGGQPQHF. CDR3 sequence (DNA): TGCAGTGCGACCGGGACAGGGGGAGGTCAGCCCCAGCATTTT.

This chain links TRBV7-8 with TRBJ2-2; no definite D call. V was pared by 5 bases and J by 1 base, with 8 bases between. This CDR3 has 14 residues. The germline gives CDR1 SGHVS, CDR2 FQNEAQ. The CDR3 is CASSESGNTGELFF. CDR3 DNA sequence: TGTGCCAGCAGCGAGTCAGGGAACACCGGGGAGCTGTTTTTT.

The chain joins TRBV9 to TRBJ2-1; the D gene is possibly TRBD2 (6 bases). The V gene lost 0 bases and the J gene lost 3 bases, with 10 bases spanning the gap. This CDR3 is built from 15 residues. Germline V gene data show CDR1 as SGDLS and CDR2 as YYNGEE. The CDR3 protein is CASSVGGDGYNEQFF. The CDR3 coding sequence is TGTGCCAGCAGCGTAGGGGGGGACGGCTACAATGAGCAGTTCTTC.

The chain carries TRBV10-2 and TRBJ2-7, with 9 bases lining up with TRBD1. CDR1 and CDR2 from the germline V gene are WSHSY and SAAADI. This CDR3 has 12 amino acids. After removal of 10 bases from V and 4 bases from J, the junction contained 5 bases not matched to a gene. The CDR3 DNA sequence: TGCGCCACCGGGACAGGGATATACGAGCAGTACTTC. It translates to CATGTGIYEQYF.

The J gene is TRBJ2-5, the V gene TRBV9; TRBD1 or TRBD2 may be the D gene (6 bases each). Germline CDR1 SGDLS, CDR2 YYNGEE. V was cut by 4 bases and J by 5 bases, with 15 bases left in between. The CDR3 sequence is 14 residues long. As DNA, the CDR3 is TGTGCCAGCAGCAGGAGGGGGGTGGAGGAGACCCAGTACTTC. Amino acid sequence: CASSRRGVEETQYF.

The rearrangement joins TRBV15 to TRBJ2-1; 12 bases fit TRBD1. The CDR3 is 16 residues long. Trimming took 2 bases from V and 8 from J; bases not matched to a gene: 7. Germline V gives CDR1 LNHNV, CDR2 YYDKDF (reference sequence). This chain's CDR3 is CATSRNRDRGLHEQFF. CDR3 in DNA: TGTGCCACCAGCAGAAATCGGGACAGGGGGCTGCATGAGCAGTTCTTC.

The chain has TRBV20-1 and TRBJ2-3; possible D gene TRBD1, 6 bases. The CDR3 length is 13 residues. Germline CDR1 reads DFQATT; CDR2 reads SNEGSKA (reference sequence). Trimming left V 5 bases short and J 1 base short, with 10 bases between. The CDR3 loop reads CSAWDTRTDTQYF. The CDR3 DNA reads TGCAGTGCTTGGGACACCCGCACAGATACGCAGTATTTT.